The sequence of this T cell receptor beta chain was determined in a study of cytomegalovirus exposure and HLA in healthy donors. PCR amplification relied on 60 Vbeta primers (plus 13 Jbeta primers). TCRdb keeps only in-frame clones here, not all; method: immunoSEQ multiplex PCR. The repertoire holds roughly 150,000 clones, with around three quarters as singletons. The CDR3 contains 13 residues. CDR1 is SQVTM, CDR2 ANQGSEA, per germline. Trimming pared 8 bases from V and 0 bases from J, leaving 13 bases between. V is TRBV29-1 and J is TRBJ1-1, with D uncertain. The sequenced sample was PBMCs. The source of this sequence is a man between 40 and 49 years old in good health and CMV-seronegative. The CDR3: CSTETPMNTEAFF. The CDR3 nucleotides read TGCAGCACCGAGACACCGATGAACACTGAAGCTTTCTTT.